A single sample gave rise to the 15 T cell receptor beta chains below, sequenced in a study of blood T cells in healthy people across ages. Sample-barcoded 5' priming and a J-beta primer mix drove a second PCR of roughly 6 to 12 cycles. TCRdb re-analysed the 5' RACE reads in MiXCR, keeping a single row per CDR3 protein. Here the sample spans about 640,000 distinct CDR3 sequences, approximately 50% being singletons. The specimen was blood. The receptors were sampled from a man in his 60s in good health.

The chain links TRBV5-5 to TRBJ2-1, with 11 nucleotides matching TRBD2. V lost 5 bases, J lost 6 bases, and 4 bases stayed unmatched. This CDR3 comprises 14 residues. CDR1 is SGHKS and CDR2 is YYEKEE in the germline V gene (reference sequence). The CDR3 DNA follows: TGTGCCAGCAGGATTAGCGGGGGGGGCAATGAGCAGTTCTTC. Translating gives CASRISGGGNEQFF.

The V and J genes are TRBV10-3 and TRBJ1-4, with unresolved D. Germline V gene lookup returns CDR1 ENHRY and CDR2 SYGVKD. This CDR3 has 11 residues. Trimming removed 7 bases from V and 12 bases from J, with 12 bases in between. The CDR3 DNA reads as TGTGCCATCAAGGACCGAGAGGAACTGTTTTTT. Amino acid sequence: CAIKDREELFF.

The chain recombines TRBV9 with TRBJ2-5; D unresolved. The CDR3 contains 16 residues. Between the trimmed V and J ends, which lost 0 bases and 5 bases, there was a span of 17 bases. The germline V gene encodes CDR1 SGDLS and CDR2 YYNGEE. CDR3 nucleotide sequence: TGTGCCAGCAGCGTAGTGTTACTCTTCGAGCACGAGACCCAGTACTTC. It specifies CASSVVLLFEHETQYF.

This clonotype was detected only a few times. The J gene is TRBJ2-7, the V gene TRBV6-2 or TRBV6-3; D remains ambiguous. Germline assignment: CDR1 MNHEY and CDR2 SVGEGT. CDR3 size: 12 residues. The V end was cut by 6 bases, the J end by 5 bases, with 11 bases between. The chain's CDR3 is CASSWTANEQYF. In DNA form, the CDR3 reads TGTGCCAGCAGCTGGACCGCGAACGAGCAGTACTTC.

V usage is TRBV15 and J usage is TRBJ2-4; 8 positions match TRBD1. Gene TRBJ2-5 matches the end of the DNA better, so the J call may be wrong. The CDR3 length is 13 residues. Germline CDR1 reads LNHNV; CDR2 reads YYDKDF (reference sequence). CDR3 nucleotides: TGTGCCTCAATCAGGGGGCCGGGGGAGACCCAGTACTTC. It codes for CASIRGPGETQYF.

The chain links TRBV9 to TRBJ2-1, with a tentative D call TRBD2 (5 bases). The CDR3 covers 12 residues. Germline values: CDR1 SGDLS, CDR2 YYNGEE. V lost 4 bases and J 9 bases, leaving 11 bases between the germline ends. CDR3 amino acids: CASSLGLSEQFF. For the CDR3, the DNA is TGTGCCAGCAGCCTCGGACTTAGTGAGCAGTTCTTC.

The chain joins TRBV7-8 to TRBJ2-3; 12 bases match TRBD2. Germline assignment: CDR1 SGHVS and CDR2 FQNEAQ. The CDR3 sequence is 15 residues long. V lost 5 bases, J lost 7 bases, and 7 bases stayed unmatched. In nucleotides, the CDR3 is TGTGCCAGCAGCCGACTAGCGGGGGCCAGCTATACGCAGTATTTT. Residues: CASSRLAGASYTQYF.

The chain recombines TRBV29-1 with TRBJ1-2; unclear D gene. CDR3 size: 10 residues. V lost 5 bases and J 8 bases, leaving 9 bases between the germline ends. Per germline, CDR1 SQVTM and CDR2 ANQGSEA. The chain's CDR3 is CSVREGGYTF. The CDR3, as DNA: TGCAGCGTTAGAGAGGGCGGCTACACCTTC.

A few counts support this clonotype. V and J are TRBV3-1 and TRBJ1-2; D is unresolved. Germline lookup yields CDR1 LGHDT and CDR2 YNNKEL (reference sequence). V was cut by 2 bases and J by 6 bases, with 10 bases left in between. The CDR3 runs 13 residues. The CDR3 spells CASSQSSGDGYTF. For the CDR3, the DNA is TGTGCCAGCAGCCAATCGTCTGGGGATGGCTACACCTTC. Variable domain in full (rest from reference TRBV3-1 and TRBJ1-2): DTAVSQTPKYLVTQMGNDKSIKCEQNLGHDTMYWYKQDSKKFLKIMFSYNNKELIINETVPNRFSPKSPDKAHLNLHINSLELGDSAVYFCASSQSSGDGYTFGSGTRLTVV.

This clonotype was counted only a few times. This likely comes from a read error, as the CDR3 has no conserved phenylalanine or tryptophan at its end. As DNA, the CDR3 is TGTGCCAGCAGCCAAGATCAGGGAACTAATGAAAAACTGTTTTTG. Residues: CASSQDQGTNEKLFL. V gene TRBV4-2 combines with J gene TRBJ1-4, with a tentative D call TRBD1 (5 bases). With 0 bases removed from V and 1 base from J, the gap between germline ends came to 6 bases. CDR3 length equals 15 residues. The germline CDR1 and CDR2 sequences are LGHNA and YNFKEQ.

The rearrangement links TRBV12-3 or TRBV12-4 to TRBJ1-1; D not resolved. V lost 3 bases and J lost 4, with 9 bases in between. The CDR3 length is 13 residues. The CDR3 coding sequence is TGTGCCAGCAGTTTCGGGGAGAGCACTGAAGCTTTCTTT. Residues: CASSFGESTEAFF.

This chain uses TRBV6-1 with TRBJ2-1; the D gene is possibly TRBD2 (7 bases). Trimming cost V 6 bases and J 7 bases, with 19 bases left between them. CDR3 size: 15 residues. CDR1 is MNHNS and CDR2 is SASEGT in the germline V gene. CDR3 protein: CASSPGGGGRNEQFF. The CDR3 bases are TGTGCCAGCAGCCCTGGTGGGGGGGGCCGGAATGAGCAGTTCTTC.

In its sample, this clonotype was seen a few times. This chain links TRBV5-1 with TRBJ2-5; weak D call: TRBD1 (5 bases). The V gene's germline CDR1 is SGHRS and CDR2 YFSETQ. Trimming shortened V by 6 bases and J by 1 base, and 16 bases separated the two germline ends. This CDR3 is 15 amino acids long. CDR3: CASTRTGAPQETQYF. As DNA, the CDR3 is TGCGCCAGCACCCGTACTGGGGCACCCCAAGAGACCCAGTACTTC.

This clonotype was observed a few times. V and J are TRBV29-1 and TRBJ1-5; D is unresolved. The germline CDR1 and CDR2 sequences are SQVTM and ANQGSEA. This CDR3 spans 14 amino acids. V lost 6 bases, J lost 0 bases, and 12 bases lay in between. The DNA for the CDR3 is TGCAGCGTCGCCGAGGGTAATAGCAATCAGCCCCAGCATTTT. Translation: CSVAEGNSNQPQHF.

CDR3 bases: TGTGCCAGCAGTCGAGGACTAGCGGGGGCTCAAAGCACAGATACGCAGTATTTT. Translated, it gives CASSRGLAGAQSTDTQYF. The chain carries TRBV27 and TRBJ2-3; 13 bases match TRBD2. This CDR3 region has 18 residues. Germline V lookup: CDR1 MNHEY, CDR2 SMNVEV (reference sequence). Trimming at V came to 5 bases and at J to 0 bases, leaving 8 bases not matched to a gene.